The 31 T cell receptor beta chains given below trace back to one sample, sequenced in a study of blood T cell repertoires in COVID-19. Sequencing used immunoSEQ multiplex PCR; TCRdb keeps in-frame clones, though not all of them. Of around 400,000 clones detected, approximately 89% appear once; the ten largest clones hold over 0.7%. The sequenced material came from PBMCs or T cells enriched from blood (not recorded which). The source of these receptors is a woman aged 40 to 50 who had been exposed to COVID-19.

To note about this clone: The DNA is left out, because the CDR3 cannot be placed on it with certainty; the CDR3 is given as TCRdb lists it. V gene TRBV7-2 combines with J gene TRBJ1-2; the D call of TRBD1 is as the table states it, not checked on the DNA. The CDR3 comprises 15 residues, both ends counted. Germline assignment: CDR1 SGHTA and CDR2 FQGNSA. CDR3 in amino acids: CASSLVGPGTGVHTF.

The genes are TRBV12-2 and TRBJ2-7; the table's TRBD2 call for D was not verified on the DNA. TRBV12-2 is tagged as a pseudogene. The CDR3 runs to 19 residues. The CDR3 nucleotides read TGTGCAAGTCGCTTAAAAAATCGGGTCTGTAGCGGGAGATCCTACGAGCAGTACTTC. Its protein product is CASRLKNRVCSGRSYEQYF.

The CDR3 loop reads CASKPTGINEKLFF. The CDR3 DNA reads TGTGCCAGCAAACCGACAGGGATCAATGAAAAACTGTTTTTT. V and J are TRBV6-5 and TRBJ1-4; 7 nucleotides line up with TRBD1. Germline-derived CDR1 and CDR2 are MNHEY and SVGAGI. The CDR3 totals 14 residues. V dropped 7 bases and J dropped 5; count of bases not matched to a gene: 7.

In this sample, this clone turned up once. The rearrangement joins TRBV21-1 to TRBJ2-1; no check of the table's D call, TRBD1, against the DNA was made. TRBV21-1 corresponds to a pseudogene. This CDR3 has 17 amino acids. The CDR3 DNA reads as TGTGCCACTCCCACAAGGAAAGGGACAGGGGACCTAAATGAGCAGTTCTTC. This sequence encodes CATPTRKGTGDLNEQFF.

The chain recombines TRBV11-3 with TRBJ1-1; D may be TRBD1 (5 bases). The V gene lost 5 bases and the J gene lost 5 bases, with 18 bases spanning the gap. CDR1 and CDR2 (germline): SGHNT, YENEEA. This CDR3 is built from 15 residues. CDR3 protein: CASSPTGGVGTEAFF. CDR3 sequence (DNA): TGTGCCAGCAGCCCCACCGGGGGAGTAGGAACTGAAGCTTTCTTT. Using reference TRBV11-3 and TRBJ1-1 for the parts outside the CDR3, the full variable domain is EAGVVQSPRYKIIEKKQPVAFWCNPISGHNTLYWYLQNLGQGPELLIRYENEEAVDDSQLPKDRFSAERLKGVDSTLKIQPAELGDSAVYLCASSPTGGVGTEAFFGQGTRLTVV.

The genes are TRBV30 and TRBJ1-6; 8 bases align to TRBD1. Germline CDR1 and CDR2: GTSNPN and SVGIG (reference sequence). Losses at the gene ends were 2 bases for V and 6 bases for J; bases not matched to a gene: 0. The CDR3 contains 13 residues. The CDR3 sequence: CAWSTGGNSPLHF. DNA for the CDR3: TGTGCCTGGAGTACAGGGGGTAATTCACCCCTCCACTTT. Based on the CDR3 plus reference TRBV30 and TRBJ1-6, the full variable domain is SQTIHQWPATLVQPVGSPLSLECTVEGTSNPNLYWYRQAAGRGLQLLFYSVGIGQISSEVPQNLSASRPQDRQFILSSKKLLLSDSGFYLCAWSTGGNSPLHFGNGTRLTVT.

This chain connects TRBV5-4 to TRBJ1-3; D might be TRBD1 (6 bases). There are 13 residues in the CDR3. Germline CDR1 reads SGHNT; CDR2 reads YYREEE (reference sequence). V lost 0 bases, J lost 8 bases, and 9 bases lay in between. CDR3 sequence reads: CASSLEQGDTIYF. CDR3 in DNA: TGTGCCAGCAGCTTGGAACAGGGTGACACCATATATTTT. The variable domain in full, with the rest retrieved from reference TRBV5-4 and TRBJ1-3, is ETGVTQSPTHLIKTRGQQVTLRCSSQSGHNTVSWYQQALGQGPQFIFQYYREEENGRGNFPPRFSGLQFPNYSSELNVNALELDDSALYLCASSLEQGDTIYFGEGSWLTVV.

The V call is TRBV19, the J call TRBJ2-5; 7 nucleotides line up with TRBD1. The V gene's germline CDR1 is LNHDA and CDR2 SQIVND (reference sequence). The V and J ends lost 5 bases and 2 bases, in that order; junction bases with no gene match: 8. This CDR3 has 15 amino acids. CDR3 amino acids: CASSQRGTAQETQYF. CDR3 DNA: TGTGCCAGTAGTCAGAGGGGGACAGCGCAAGAGACCCAGTACTTC.

This sequence joins TRBV11-3 and TRBJ2-7, with 9 bases aligning to TRBD2. From germline, CDR1 is SGHNT and CDR2 YENEEA. V shed 5 bases, J shed 6 bases, and the junction held 14 bases outside the gene matches. The length of the CDR3 is 16 residues. CDR3 in amino acids: CASSVKPSRGGFEQYF. The CDR3 bases are TGTGCCAGCAGCGTCAAACCCTCGCGGGGGGGATTCGAGCAGTACTTC.

The CDR3, as DNA: TGTGCTAGTGGTTTGGGGCAGGGAGGTGAAAAACTGTTTTTT. Protein: CASGLGQGGEKLFF. The gene calls are TRBV12-5 and TRBJ1-4; D may be TRBD1 (5 bases). CDR3 size: 14 residues. Germline-derived CDR1 and CDR2 are LGHNT and FRNRAP. V was cut by 1 base and J by 7 bases, with 10 bases left in between.

V and J are TRBV2 and TRBJ1-1; 7 bases line up with TRBD1. The germline gives CDR1 SNHLY, CDR2 FYNNEI. V trimming: 4 bases; J trimming: 1 base; junction bases outside the gene matches: 3. The CDR3 length is 14 residues. The CDR3 loop reads CASSGGQPNTEAFF. CDR3 bases: TGTGCCAGCAGTGGGGGACAGCCGAACACTGAAGCTTTCTTT.

This sequence joins TRBV19 and TRBJ1-6; TRBD1 matches at 10 bases. This CDR3 has 13 residues. V shed 7 bases, J shed 8 bases, and the junction held 2 bases outside the gene matches. Germline V gene lookup returns CDR1 LNHDA and CDR2 SQIVND (reference sequence). CDR3 sequence: CASNDRGHSPLHF. The CDR3 region has the DNA TGTGCCAGTAATGACAGGGGGCATTCACCCCTCCACTTT.

The rearrangement uses TRBV5-1 and TRBJ1-6; a weak D match, TRBD1 (6 bases). The CDR3 spans 15 residues. The V gene lost 0 bases and the J gene lost 7 bases, with 11 bases spanning the gap. The V gene's germline CDR1 is SGHRS and CDR2 YFSETQ. CDR3 sequence reads: CASSLEGTYNSPLHF. CDR3 nucleotides: TGCGCCAGCAGCTTGGAGGGGACATACAATTCACCCCTCCACTTT. Combining the CDR3 with reference TRBV5-1 and TRBJ1-6 gives the whole variable domain KAGVTQTPRYLIKTRGQQVTLSCSPISGHRSVSWYQQTPGQGLQFLFEYFSETQRNKGNFPGRFSGRQFSNSRSEMNVSTLELGDSALYLCASSLEGTYNSPLHFGNGTRLTVT.

This chain connects TRBV6-1 to TRBJ1-1; no firm D call. V was cut by 3 bases and J by 3 bases, with 14 bases left in between. Germline CDR1 reads MNHNS; CDR2 reads SASEGT. The CDR3 runs 15 residues. CDR3 loop: CASSERTGHHTEAFF. The CDR3 nucleotides read TGTGCCAGCAGTGAGAGAACTGGGCATCACACTGAAGCTTTCTTT.

The chain uses TRBV11-2 and TRBJ2-3; the match to TRBD1 covers 8 bases. Per the germline V gene, CDR1 is SGHAT and CDR2 is FQNNGV. The CDR3 spans 15 residues. The ends lost 6 bases at V and 8 bases at J; junction bases unmatched: 13. DNA for the CDR3: TGTGCCAGCAGTTCGGGGAGACAGGGGTTGGGTACGCAGTATTTT. Its translation is CASSSGRQGLGTQYF.

The chain joins TRBV4-1 to TRBJ2-3; TRBD2 aligns across 10 bases. The junction had 8 bases not matched to a gene; V was cut back by 3 bases and J by 5 bases. The CDR3 covers 16 residues. Germline V gene data show CDR1 as MGHRA and CDR2 as YSYEKL. CDR3 DNA: TGCGCCAGCAGCCATAAGCGGGAGGGCCTTTTAGATACGCAGTATTTT. This encodes CASSHKREGLLDTQYF.

This sequence joins TRBV19 and TRBJ1-2, with D perhaps TRBD1 (5 bases). Trimming cost V 2 bases and J 4 bases, with 14 bases left between them. The CDR3 is 15 residues long. CDR1 is LNHDA and CDR2 is SQIVND in the germline V gene (reference sequence). CDR3: CASSILGQGVYGYTF. The CDR3 DNA sequence: TGTGCCAGTAGTATACTGGGGCAGGGTGTCTATGGCTACACCTTC.

As DNA, the CDR3 is TGTGCCAGCAGCTCCGGGACAGGGATCAACTATGGCTACACCTTC. This encodes CASSSGTGINYGYTF. V usage is TRBV9 and J usage is TRBJ1-2, with TRBD1 identical over 9 bases. This CDR3 spans 15 amino acids. Germline assignment: CDR1 SGDLS and CDR2 YYNGEE. V shed 4 bases and J 2 bases; nucleotides not matched to a gene: 6.

The J gene is TRBJ2-2, the V gene TRBV27, with 15 bases fitting TRBD2. V dropped 4 bases and J dropped 5; count of bases not matched to a gene: 5. Germline V gene lookup returns CDR1 MNHEY and CDR2 SMNVEV (reference sequence). The CDR3 spans 17 residues. The CDR3 loop reads CASSSLGLAGGTGELFF. CDR3 coding DNA: TGTGCCAGCAGTTCCCTGGGACTAGCGGGGGGAACCGGGGAGCTGTTTTTT.

The chain employs TRBV5-1 and TRBJ2-5, with 8 bases that match TRBD2. Per the germline V gene, CDR1 is SGHRS and CDR2 is YFSETQ. V dropped 0 bases and J dropped 1; count of bases not matched to a gene: 8. The CDR3 length is 17 residues. The DNA of the CDR3 is TGCGCCAGCAGCTTGGCCCGGCGGGGGGCGATCCAAGAGACCCAGTACTTC. It yields the protein CASSLARRGAIQETQYF.

The rearrangement uses TRBV10-3 and TRBJ2-7; 8 bases are shared with TRBD2. Trimming at V came to 2 bases and at J to 7 bases, leaving 4 bases not matched to a gene. This CDR3 comprises 13 residues. In germline, CDR1 is ENHRY, CDR2 SYGVKD. CDR3 region: CAISETGGREQYF. The DNA for the CDR3 is TGTGCCATCAGTGAGACGGGGGGGCGTGAGCAGTACTTC.

This chain uses TRBV3-1 (or the pseudogene TRBV3-2) with TRBJ1-2; a weak D match, TRBD1 (6 bases). The germline V and J ends were trimmed by 1 base and 8 bases, with 17 bases remaining between them. The V gene's germline CDR1 is LGHDT and CDR2 YNNKEL (reference sequence). The CDR3 is made up of 15 amino acids. The CDR3 is CASSQGGRGKLGYTF. The DNA of the CDR3 is TGTGCCAGCAGCCAAGGAGGCAGGGGAAAACTGGGCTACACCTTC.

The genes are TRBV30 and TRBJ1-4; 9 bases map to TRBD1. In germline, CDR1 is GTSNPN, CDR2 SVGIG (reference sequence). V lost 4 bases, J lost 5 bases, and 5 bases stayed unmatched. The length of the CDR3 is 14 residues. Written as DNA, the CDR3 is TGTGCCTGGACCCCCGGGACAGGGAATGAAAAACTGTTTTTT. It codes for CAWTPGTGNEKLFF.

J is TRBJ2-2 and V is TRBV27; D not resolved. Germline assignment: CDR1 MNHEY and CDR2 SMNVEV (reference sequence). Between the trimmed V and J ends, which lost 5 bases and 3 bases, there was a span of 13 bases. CDR3 size: 15 residues. CDR3 sequence reads: CASSPARDHTGELFF. The CDR3 DNA is TGTGCCAGCAGTCCCGCTCGCGATCACACCGGGGAGCTGTTTTTT.

This chain connects TRBV27 to TRBJ1-2, with D possibly TRBD1 on 6 matching bases. Germline V CDR1 and CDR2: MNHEY, SMNVEV (reference sequence). V gave up 3 bases and J gave up 8 bases, with 16 bases separating them. CDR3 length: 14 residues. CDR3 loop: CASSFQQGIGGYTF. Written as DNA, the CDR3 is TGTGCCAGCAGTTTTCAACAGGGAATAGGCGGCTACACCTTC.

The chain combines TRBV7-3 with TRBJ1-1; no definite D call. The V gene's germline CDR1 is SGHTA and CDR2 FQGTGA. V was cut by 4 bases and J by 2 bases, with 8 bases left in between. This CDR3 is 13 amino acids long. The CDR3 region has the DNA TGTGCCAGCAGCTCCCTCAGAAACACTGAAGCTTTCTTT. This gives the protein CASSSLRNTEAFF. The variable domain in full, completed from reference TRBV7-3 and TRBJ1-1, reads GAGVSQTPSNKVTEKGKYVELRCDPISGHTALYWYRQSLGQGPEFLIYFQGTGAADDSGLPNDRFFAVRPEGSVSTLKIQRTERGDSAVYLCASSSLRNTEAFFGQGTRLTVV.

This sequence joins TRBV19 and TRBJ1-5; D ambiguous. Between the trimmed V and J ends, which lost 1 base and 6 bases, there was a span of 10 bases. CDR3 length equals 14 residues. Germline V gene data show CDR1 as LNHDA and CDR2 as SQIVND (reference sequence). The CDR3, as DNA: TGTGCCAGTAGTATAGGTCCGGGGAGTCAGCCCCAGCATTTT. This gives the protein CASSIGPGSQPQHF.

The V call is TRBV11-2, the J call TRBJ2-3; D remains ambiguous. CDR1 is SGHAT and CDR2 is FQNNGV in the germline V gene. The CDR3 contains 14 residues. The V end lost 4 bases, the J end lost 5 bases, and 13 bases lay between the germline ends. The CDR3 DNA reads TGTGCCAGCAGCTCTGAGAATAGTAGAGATACGCAGTATTTT. Translation gives CASSSENSRDTQYF.

On this clone: The same CDR3 is also encoded by other DNA sequences in this sample. The chain links TRBV5-1 to TRBJ1-1; D ambiguous. CDR1 is SGHRS and CDR2 is YFSETQ in the germline V gene. The germline V and J ends were trimmed by 2 bases and 0 bases, with 5 bases remaining between them. The CDR3 is made up of 13 amino acids. CDR3 residues: CASSFDMNTEAFF. CDR3 nucleotides: TGCGCCAGCAGCTTCGACATGAACACTGAAGCTTTCTTT.

The chain links TRBV5-4 to TRBJ2-5, with 8 bases fitting TRBD2. The CDR3 extends over 16 amino acids. Germline V CDR1 and CDR2: SGHNT, YYREEE (reference sequence). Trimming cost V 5 bases and J 2 bases; bases outside gene matches: 11. DNA for the CDR3: TGTGCCAGCAGTTGGGGAGCGGGGGCCATTCAAGAGACCCAGTACTTC. It is translated as CASSWGAGAIQETQYF.

The chain couples TRBV5-8 to TRBJ1-5; D is unclear. This CDR3 is 15 amino acids long. The germline CDR1 and CDR2 sequences are SGHTS and YDEGEE. Trimming took off 0 bases at V and 2 bases at J, with 9 bases between the two ends. This chain's CDR3 is CASSLDGMGNQPQHF. CDR3 sequence (DNA): TGTGCCAGCAGCTTGGACGGGATGGGCAATCAGCCCCAGCATTTT.